This is a list of T cell receptor beta chains from one sample in a study of T cell changes during pregnancy in multiple sclerosis. Sequencing was performed with immunoSEQ multiplex PCR; in TCRdb, only in-frame clones are kept and a portion is missing. The table lists tens of thousands of clones, more than 85% of them singletons. The input for sequencing was CD8+ T cells from peripheral blood mononuclear cells, taken in the first trimester of pregnancy. The origin of the receptors is a female donor with multiple sclerosis, enrolled in a pregnancy study. The CDR3 runs from the conserved cysteine through the conserved F or W. The D gene is left open where the match is weak. Some rows have no size entry. The others give once, few or many, or a class for an expanded clone.

.	TRBV4-2	TRBJ1-4	.	CASSRTATNEKLFF	TGTGCCAGCAGCCGGACAGCAACTAATGAAAAACTGTTTTTT
TRBD2	TRBV4-3	TRBJ2-6	.	CASSQDTGGSGANVLTF	TGCGCCAGCAGCCAAGATACGGGGGGCTCTGGGGCCAACGTCCTGACTTTC
TRBD2	TRBV7-9	TRBJ2-1	.	CASSLAAGGALDEQFF	TGTGCCAGCAGCTTAGCGGCGGGAGGGGCTTTAGATGAGCAGTTCTTC
TRBD1	TRBV19	TRBJ2-7	once	CASSIGRWTGGIYEQYF	TGTGCCAGTAGTATAGGGAGGTGGACAGGGGGAATCTACGAGCAGTACTTC
.	TRBV30	TRBJ2-1	.	CAWSVDGRRNEQFF	TGTGCCTGGAGTGTAGACGGGAGAAGAAATGAGCAGTTCTTC
TRBD1	TRBV5-5	TRBJ2-7	.	CASSLAGTGGLARSYEQYF	TGTGCCAGCAGCTTGGCCGGGACAGGGGGACTAGCTCGTTCCTACGAGCAGTACTTC
.	TRBV7-9	TRBJ2-1	.	CASSAVLTYNEQFF	TGTGCCAGCTCTGCGGTCCTAACCTACAATGAGCAGTTCTTC
TRBD2	TRBV5-6	TRBJ2-2	.	CASSTTSGLTGELFF	TGTGCCAGCAGCACCACTAGCGGCCTCACCGGGGAGCTGTTTTTT
.	TRBV21-1	TRBJ2-7	.	CASSTWGSQGFIGLITYEQYF	TGTGCCAGCAGCACATGGGGGTCACAGGGTTTCATCGGGCTGATTACCTACGAGCAGTACTTC
TRBD2	TRBV6-1	TRBJ2-2	few	CASSELAGASGELFF	TGTGCCAGCAGTGAACTAGCGGGAGCAAGCGGGGAGCTGTTTTTT
.	TRBV23-1	TRBJ2-2	.	CALGRARELFF	TGCGCCTTAGGCAGGGCCCGGGAGCTGTTTTTT
TRBD1	TRBV28	TRBJ2-7	.	CASSLGTGNPYEQYF	TGTGCCAGCAGTCTCGGGACAGGGAACCCCTACGAGCAGTACTTC
TRBD2	TRBV7-9	TRBJ2-1	.	CASSLWREYNEQFF	TGTGCCAGCAGCTTATGGCGGGAGTACAATGAGCAGTTCTTC
TRBD2	TRBV6-1	TRBJ2-1	.	CASSELAGDPDNEQFF	TGTGCCAGCAGTGAGTTGGCGGGAGATCCGGACAATGAGCAGTTCTTC
TRBD2	TRBV29-1	TRBJ2-7	.	CSVAGRTSGNSYEQYF	TGCAGCGTTGCCGGGCGGACTAGCGGGAACTCCTACGAGCAGTACTTC
.	TRBV7-9	TRBJ1-2	.	CASSLTPGNYGYTF	TGTGCCAGCAGCTTGACACCGGGAAACTATGGCTACACCTTC
.	TRBV4-3	TRBJ2-2	once	CASSSRGFPTGELFF	TGCGCCAGCAGTTCTAGGGGGTTCCCCACCGGGGAGCTGTTTTTT
TRBD1	TRBV7-9	TRBJ2-7	.	CASSWAGTGDEQYF	TGTGCCAGCAGCTGGGCCGGGACAGGGGACGAGCAGTACTTC
.	TRBV27	TRBJ2-7	.	CASSPQREQTYEQYF	TGTGCCAGCAGTCCCCAGCGCGAGCAGACCTACGAGCAGTACTTC
.	TRBV6-5	TRBJ2-1	.	CASSYVVRGEQFF	TGTGCCAGCAGTTACGTCGTAAGGGGTGAGCAGTTCTTC
.	TRBV4-3	TRBJ2-1	.	CASSQGRGNEQFF	TGCGCCAGCAGCCAAGGCAGGGGCAATGAGCAGTTCTTC
.	TRBV4-3	TRBJ2-2	.	CASSQDPTGVYPGELFF	TGCGCCAGCAGCCAAGATCCAACGGGAGTATATCCCGGGGAGCTGTTTTTT
.	TRBV11-2	TRBJ2-5	once	CASSRLPGLYEETQYF	TGTGCCAGCAGCCGCCTGCCGGGACTGTACGAAGAGACCCAGTACTTC
TRBD2	TRBV6-4	TRBJ2-1	few	CATQSSSGSEQFF	TGTGCCACCCAGTCGTCTAGCGGGAGTGAGCAGTTCTTC
.	TRBV12-5	TRBJ1-2	.	CASGLGVENPLYGYTF	TGTGCTAGTGGTTTGGGTGTTGAGAACCCCCTCTATGGCTACACCTTC
.	TRBV6-5	TRBJ1-1	.	CASGSGEAFF	TGTGCCAGCGGGTCGGGTGAAGCTTTCTTT
.	TRBV6-5	TRBJ1-2	.	CASSYSVPGANGYTF	TGTGCCAGCAGTTACTCGGTACCAGGGGCGAATGGCTACACCTTC
.	TRBV2	TRBJ1-2	.	CASSDLRGYTF	TGTGCCAGCAGTGACCTGAGGGGCTACACCTTC
TRBD2	TRBV7-9	TRBJ2-1	.	CASSPRSGSNEQFF	TGTGCCAGCAGCCCGCGGAGCGGGAGCAATGAGCAGTTCTTC
.	TRBV7-2	TRBJ1-1	.	CASSLRGATPEAFF	TGTGCCAGCAGCCTGCGGGGCGCTACCCCTGAAGCTTTCTTT
.	TRBV11-3	TRBJ2-7	.	CASTGGGPGTYEQYF	TGTGCCAGCACTGGCGGCGGTCCAGGGACCTACGAGCAGTACTTC
.	TRBV21-1	TRBJ2-3	.	CARTSGSTDTQYF	TGTGCCAGGACTAGCGGGAGCACAGATACGCAGTATTTT
TRBD1	TRBV29-1	TRBJ2-1	.	CSVEDRGEYNEQFF	TGCAGCGTTGAGGACAGGGGCGAGTACAATGAGCAGTTCTTC
.	TRBV6-1	TRBJ2-1	medium-sized	CASSPGASGFNEQFF	TGTGCCAGCAGCCCAGGGGCTAGCGGTTTCAATGAGCAGTTCTTC
.	TRBV2	TRBJ2-2	.	CASSGRQGNTGELFF	TGTGCCAGCAGTGGGCGCCAGGGAAACACCGGGGAGCTGTTTTTT
TRBD2	TRBV9	TRBJ2-7	.	CASSVAGGPYEQYF	TGTGCCAGCAGCGTAGCGGGAGGGCCTTACGAGCAGTACTTC
.	TRBV6-5	TRBJ2-7	.	CASSYGDFYEQYF	TGTGCCAGCAGTTACGGTGACTTCTACGAGCAGTACTTC